Listed here are 25 T cell receptor beta chains from one sample, sequenced in a study of neurological immune-mediated disorders. TCRdb processed the 5' RACE reads anew with MiXCR; each CDR3 protein has one entry. The table records about 38,000 distinct CDR3 sequences, about 4.4% of them present only once. Sequenced: CD4+ T cells from blood. These receptors came from a man between 18 and 29 years old in good health.

At least ten counts were recorded for this clonotype. The chain employs TRBV30 and TRBJ2-7, with D unresolved. The germline V gene has CDR1 GTSNPN and CDR2 SVGIG (reference sequence). There are 13 residues in the CDR3. With 0 bases removed from V and 2 bases from J, the gap between germline ends came to 8 bases. CDR3 sequence reads: CAWSVSSPYEQYF. CDR3 sequence (DNA): TGTGCCTGGAGTGTAAGCTCCCCCTACGAGCAGTACTTC.

This clonotype was recorded many times. This chain links TRBV6-4 with TRBJ2-5, with D possibly being TRBD2 (6 bases). The germline V gene has CDR1 MRHNA and CDR2 SNTAGT. This CDR3 is 19 amino acids long. V shed 3 bases and J shed 4 bases, with 27 bases lying between them. The CDR3 is CASSDHDIPGGYIGETQYF. The CDR3 DNA reads as TGTGCCAGCAGTGATCATGATATCCCTGGGGGGTATATTGGAGAGACCCAGTACTTC.

This clonotype was counted many times. The chain is built from TRBV4-2 and TRBJ2-5; perhaps D is TRBD1 or TRBD2 (5 bases each). The CDR3 totals 18 residues. V lost 0 bases and J 1 base, leaving 18 bases between the germline ends. The germline V gene has CDR1 LGHNA and CDR2 YNFKEQ. The chain's CDR3 is CASSQDSQGTFGQETQYF. The CDR3, as DNA: TGTGCCAGCAGCCAAGATTCACAAGGGACCTTTGGCCAAGAGACCCAGTACTTC.

This clonotype was observed many times. V gene TRBV6-6 combines with J gene TRBJ2-1; no firm D call. Trimming removed 9 bases from V and 4 bases from J, with 4 bases in between. Germline-derived CDR1 and CDR2 are MNHNY and SVGAGI (reference sequence). This CDR3 is 10 amino acids long. DNA for the CDR3: TGTGCCAGTGGGTACAATGAGCAGTTCTTC. It specifies CASGYNEQFF.

This clonotype was detected many times. The J gene is TRBJ2-3, the V gene TRBV5-8; D may match TRBD1 or TRBD2 (5 bases each). Germline CDR1 is SGHTS and CDR2 is YDEGEE. The V end was cut by 3 bases, the J end by 0 bases, with 11 bases between. CDR3 length: 15 residues. As DNA, the CDR3 is TGTGCCAGCAGCTGGGGACCTATTAGCACAGATACGCAGTATTTT. Protein: CASSWGPISTDTQYF.

In its sample, this clonotype was seen many times. The chain joins TRBV20-1 to TRBJ2-1, with TRBD2 matching 13 bases. The CDR3 sequence is 16 residues long. Germline CDR1 is DFQATT and CDR2 is SNEGSKA (reference sequence). V was pared by 3 bases and J by 0 bases, with 2 bases of the junction left unmatched. The CDR3 loop reads CSARTSGGSSYNEQFF. The CDR3 coding sequence is TGCAGTGCTAGGACTAGCGGGGGGAGCTCCTACAATGAGCAGTTCTTC.

This clonotype came up many times. The chain links TRBV20-1 to TRBJ2-5; D possibly corresponds to TRBD2 (6 bases). This CDR3 comprises 15 residues. Germline lookup yields CDR1 DFQATT and CDR2 SNEGSKA (reference sequence). Trimming pared 1 base from V and 3 bases from J, leaving 15 bases between. Written as DNA, the CDR3 is TGCAGTGCTAGAGCCTGGGTGATAGCGGAAGAGACCCAGTACTTC. This encodes CSARAWVIAEETQYF.

This clonotype was detected many times. V usage is TRBV5-1 and J usage is TRBJ2-2; TRBD2 agrees at 8 bases. Germline lookup yields CDR1 SGHRS and CDR2 YFSETQ. CDR3 size: 15 residues. Losses at the gene ends were 4 bases for V and 1 base for J; bases not matched to a gene: 3. The CDR3 protein is CASSRGGLNTGELFF. The CDR3 DNA sequence: TGCGCCAGCAGCCGCGGGGGGTTGAACACCGGGGAGCTGTTTTTT.

In its sample, this clonotype was seen many times. V and J are TRBV29-1 and TRBJ2-1; tentatively, D is TRBD1 (5 bases). V was trimmed by 3 bases and J by 1 base, leaving 22 bases between them. The CDR3 is made up of 18 amino acids. In germline, CDR1 is SQVTM, CDR2 ANQGSEA. Written as DNA, the CDR3 is TGCAGCGTTGACCTCCTGCAGGGTGGTATAATTTCCTACAATGAGCAGTTCTTC. As protein: CSVDLLQGGIISYNEQFF.

This clonotype was counted at least ten times. The chain combines TRBV9 with TRBJ2-5; TRBD2 matches 7 bases. Unmatched junction bases numbered 9, after V lost 4 bases and J lost 0 bases. CDR1 SGDLS and CDR2 YYNGEE come from the germline V gene. The CDR3 extends over 16 amino acids. The CDR3 is CASSSPFGGNQETQYF. CDR3 in DNA: TGTGCCAGCAGCTCACCCTTCGGGGGGAACCAAGAGACCCAGTACTTC.

This clonotype was seen many times. The rearrangement uses TRBV29-1 and TRBJ2-3; TRBD2 might be the D (5 bases). Germline CDR1 and CDR2: SQVTM and ANQGSEA. CDR3 length: 13 residues. The V gene lost 3 bases and the J gene lost 4 bases, with 11 bases spanning the gap. This chain's CDR3 is CSVDIRGADTQYF. CDR3 coding DNA: TGCAGCGTTGACATCCGGGGAGCAGATACGCAGTATTTT.

This clonotype appeared many times. The chain recombines TRBV5-1 with TRBJ2-4; D uncertain. The CDR3 spans 14 residues. Trimming took off 4 bases at V and 0 bases at J, with 8 bases between the two ends. Germline V gene data show CDR1 as SGHRS and CDR2 as YFSETQ. Written as DNA, the CDR3 is TGCGCCAGCAGCGCCTCGTTAGCCAAAAACATTCAGTACTTC. This encodes CASSASLAKNIQYF.

This clonotype came up many times. The chain links TRBV6-5 to TRBJ1-1, with unresolved D. The germline V gene encodes CDR1 MNHEY and CDR2 SVGAGI. Trimming cost V 6 bases and J 4 bases, with 12 bases left between them. The CDR3 runs 13 residues. CDR3 coding DNA: TGTGCCAGCAGCTACCGAGGGCTCACTGAAGCTTTCTTT. Translation: CASSYRGLTEAFF.

At least ten counts were recorded for this clonotype. The chain recombines TRBV10-3 with TRBJ1-1; 7 bases align to TRBD1. Trimming cost V 11 bases and J 2 bases; bases outside gene matches: 8. Germline CDR1 reads ENHRY; CDR2 reads SYGVKD. The CDR3 runs 13 residues. The DNA for the CDR3 is TGTGCCTCGGGGACAGAGCTAAACACTGAAGCTTTCTTT. Encoded protein: CASGTELNTEAFF.

This clonotype was counted ten times or more. V is TRBV6-1 and J is TRBJ1-4; D possibly corresponds to TRBD1 (5 bases). CDR3 length: 13 amino acids. Deletions cut 4 bases from V and 10 bases from J, with 13 bases between. Germline values: CDR1 MNHNS, CDR2 SASEGT. CDR3 sequence reads: CASSGGTKRKLFF. The CDR3 region has the DNA TGTGCCAGCAGTGGGGGGACGAAGCGAAAACTGTTTTTT.

This clonotype was detected many times. The chain links TRBV20-1 to TRBJ2-7; 13 bases match TRBD2. CDR3 length: 15 residues. V shed 6 bases, J shed 1 base, and the junction held 6 bases outside the gene matches. Per the germline V gene, CDR1 is DFQATT and CDR2 is SNEGSKA (reference sequence). The CDR3, as DNA: TGCAGTGCGAAGCCGGGACTAGCGGGATCCTACGAGCAGTACTTC. This codes for CSAKPGLAGSYEQYF.

The rearrangement links TRBV2 to TRBJ2-3; weak D call: TRBD1 (6 bases). V was pared by 7 bases and J by 6 bases, with 17 bases between. Germline CDR1 reads SNHLY; CDR2 reads FYNNEI. CDR3 length: 14 residues. CDR3 nucleotide sequence: TGTGCCAGCATGCCCGGGGAACAGGGCGATACGCAGTATTTT. It yields the protein CASMPGEQGDTQYF.

In this sample, this clonotype turned up many times. CDR3 nucleotides: TGTGCCAGCAGCCCCGCCGCGGGGGGTTTCTACGAGCAGTACTTC. Translation: CASSPAAGGFYEQYF. The chain carries TRBV6-5 and TRBJ2-7, with 8 positions matching TRBD2. The V gene end was trimmed by 6 bases and the J gene end by 3 bases; junction bases not matched to a gene: 10. The germline V gene encodes CDR1 MNHEY and CDR2 SVGAGI. The CDR3 is 15 residues long.

This clonotype turned up a few times. The J gene is TRBJ1-5, the V gene TRBV19; no firm D call. Germline V gives CDR1 LNHDA, CDR2 SQIVND (reference sequence). The CDR3 has 12 amino acids. V dropped 7 bases and J dropped 7 bases, with 11 bases sitting between them. The CDR3 loop reads CASNRLGQPQHF. In nucleotides, the CDR3 is TGTGCCAGTAATAGGTTGGGGCAGCCCCAGCATTTT.

This clonotype was seen many times. The chain recombines TRBV7-9 with TRBJ1-1; D remains ambiguous. The germline V gene has CDR1 SEHNR and CDR2 FQNEAQ (reference sequence). With 5 bases removed from V and 6 bases from J, the gap between germline ends came to 13 bases. The CDR3 extends over 13 amino acids. The CDR3 sequence: CASSPRRGSEAFF. The CDR3 region has the DNA TGTGCCAGCAGCCCCCGGCGAGGATCTGAAGCTTTCTTT. Full variable domain (outside the CDR3, taken from reference TRBV7-9 and TRBJ1-1): DTGVSQNPRHKITKRGQNVTFRCDPISEHNRLYWYRQTLGQGPEFLTYFQNEAQLEKSRLLSDRFSAERPKGSFSTLEIQRTEQGDSAMYLCASSPRRGSEAFFGQGTRLTVV.

This clonotype was observed at least ten times. V is TRBV5-1 and J is TRBJ1-2; D perhaps matches TRBD1 (5 bases). Germline V gene data show CDR1 as SGHRS and CDR2 as YFSETQ. Trimming removed 0 bases from V and 2 bases from J, with 11 bases in between. The CDR3 spans 15 residues. The CDR3 protein is CASSLAFEGNYGYTF. The CDR3 region has the DNA TGCGCCAGCAGCTTGGCCTTTGAGGGGAACTATGGCTACACCTTC.

Many counts were recorded for this clonotype. V and J are TRBV29-1 and TRBJ1-3; D gene uncertain. In germline, CDR1 is SQVTM, CDR2 ANQGSEA. The V gene lost 6 bases and the J gene lost 0 bases, with 15 bases spanning the gap. CDR3 length equals 15 residues. The CDR3 loop reads CSVARDWGSGNTIYF. Here the CDR3 DNA reads TGCAGCGTCGCAAGAGATTGGGGCTCTGGAAACACCATATATTTT. Together with reference TRBV29-1 and TRBJ1-3, the CDR3 gives the full variable domain: SAVISQKPSRDICQRGTSLTIQCQVDSQVTMMFWYRQQPGQSLTLIATANQGSEATYESGFVIDKFPISRPNLTFSTLTVSNMSPEDSSIYLCSVARDWGSGNTIYFGEGSWLTVV.

This clonotype was observed many times. The V and J genes are TRBV27 and TRBJ2-7; D perhaps matches TRBD2 (7 bases). The CDR3 loop spans 17 amino acids. The V end lost 4 bases, the J end lost 7 bases, and 26 bases lay between the germline ends. The germline CDR1 and CDR2 sequences are MNHEY and SMNVEV (reference sequence). CDR3 region: CASSWGGQTLRIAEQYF. The CDR3 nucleotides read TGTGCCAGCAGTTGGGGGGGCCAGACCCTTAGAATAGCGGAGCAGTACTTC.

This clonotype was seen at least ten times. This chain connects TRBV27 to TRBJ2-7; D is unclear. Germline V gene data show CDR1 as MNHEY and CDR2 as SMNVEV (reference sequence). The CDR3 is 13 residues long. With 2 bases removed from V and 1 base from J, the gap between germline ends came to 6 bases. CDR3 region: CASSLRVSYEQYF. In DNA form, the CDR3 reads TGTGCCAGCAGTTTACGAGTTTCCTACGAGCAGTACTTC.

This clonotype was detected ten times or more. The rearrangement links TRBV5-6 to TRBJ2-5, with no clear D. Trimming removed 4 bases from V and 2 bases from J, with 3 bases in between. Germline values: CDR1 SGHDT, CDR2 YYEEEE. The CDR3 length is 11 residues. In DNA form, the CDR3 reads TGTGCCAGCAGCCAGCAAGAGACCCAGTACTTC. Its translation is CASSQQETQYF.